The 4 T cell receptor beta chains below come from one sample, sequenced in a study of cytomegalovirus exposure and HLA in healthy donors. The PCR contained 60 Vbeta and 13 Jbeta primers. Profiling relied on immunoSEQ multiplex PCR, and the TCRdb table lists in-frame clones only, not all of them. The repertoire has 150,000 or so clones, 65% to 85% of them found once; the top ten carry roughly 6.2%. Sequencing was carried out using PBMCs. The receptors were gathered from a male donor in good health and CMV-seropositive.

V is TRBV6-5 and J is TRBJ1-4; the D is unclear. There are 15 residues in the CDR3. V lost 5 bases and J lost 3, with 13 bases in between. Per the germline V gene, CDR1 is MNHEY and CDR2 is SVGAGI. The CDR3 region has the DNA TGTGCCAGCAGTCCGGTGTTAGGAGCTAATGAAAAACTGTTTTTT. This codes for CASSPVLGANEKLFF.

CDR3: CAWSSTLLREETQYF. CDR3 DNA: TGTGCCTGGAGCTCGACCCTCTTAAGGGAGGAGACCCAGTACTTC. V and J are TRBV30 and TRBJ2-5, with a tentative D call TRBD2 (5 bases). The CDR3 extends over 15 amino acids. Per the germline V gene, CDR1 is GTSNPN and CDR2 is SVGIG (reference sequence). V shed 3 bases and J shed 5 bases, with 19 bases lying between them.

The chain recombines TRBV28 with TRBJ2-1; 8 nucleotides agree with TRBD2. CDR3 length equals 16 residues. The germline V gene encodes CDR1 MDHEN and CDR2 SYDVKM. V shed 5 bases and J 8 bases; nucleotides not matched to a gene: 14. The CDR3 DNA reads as TGTGCCAGCAGTCGTCTGGGTGGACTAGCCGGGGATGAGCAGTTCTTC. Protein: CASSRLGGLAGDEQFF.

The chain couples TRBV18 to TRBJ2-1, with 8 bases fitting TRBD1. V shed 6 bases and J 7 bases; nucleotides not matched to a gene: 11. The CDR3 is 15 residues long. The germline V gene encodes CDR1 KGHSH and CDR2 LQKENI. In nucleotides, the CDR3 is TGTGCCAGCTCCCGCCCCGGACAGGGAGTGAATGAGCAGTTCTTC. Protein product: CASSRPGQGVNEQFF.